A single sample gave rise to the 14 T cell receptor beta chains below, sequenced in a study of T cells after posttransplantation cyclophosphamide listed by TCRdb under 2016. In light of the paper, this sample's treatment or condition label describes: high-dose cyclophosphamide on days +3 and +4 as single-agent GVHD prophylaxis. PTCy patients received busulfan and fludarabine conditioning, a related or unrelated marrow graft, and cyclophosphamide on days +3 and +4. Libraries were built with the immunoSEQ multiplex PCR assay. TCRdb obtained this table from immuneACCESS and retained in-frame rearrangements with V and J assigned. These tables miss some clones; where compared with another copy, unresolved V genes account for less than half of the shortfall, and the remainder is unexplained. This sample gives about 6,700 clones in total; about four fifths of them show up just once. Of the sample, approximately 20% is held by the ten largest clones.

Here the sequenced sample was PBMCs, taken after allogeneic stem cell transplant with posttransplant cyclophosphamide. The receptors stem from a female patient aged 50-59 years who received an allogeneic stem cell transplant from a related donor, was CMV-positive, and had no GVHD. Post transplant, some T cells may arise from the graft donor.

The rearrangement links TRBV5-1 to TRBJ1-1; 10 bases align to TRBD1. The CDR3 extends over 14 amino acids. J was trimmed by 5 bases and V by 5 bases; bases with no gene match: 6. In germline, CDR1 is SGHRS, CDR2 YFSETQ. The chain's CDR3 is CASRTGTGDTEAFF. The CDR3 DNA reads TGCGCCAGCAGAACCGGGACAGGGGATACTGAAGCTTTCTTT.

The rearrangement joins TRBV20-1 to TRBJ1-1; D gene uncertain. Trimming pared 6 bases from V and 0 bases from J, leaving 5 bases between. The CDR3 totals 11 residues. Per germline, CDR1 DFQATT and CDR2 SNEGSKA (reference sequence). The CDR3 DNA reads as TGCAGTGCCTGGCTGAACACTGAAGCTTTCTTT. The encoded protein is CSAWLNTEAFF.

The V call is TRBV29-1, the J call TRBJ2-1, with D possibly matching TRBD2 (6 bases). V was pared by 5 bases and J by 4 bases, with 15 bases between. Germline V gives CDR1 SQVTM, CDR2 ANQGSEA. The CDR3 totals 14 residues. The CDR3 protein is CSVITGTVYNEQFF. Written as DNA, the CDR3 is TGCAGCGTTATAACCGGGACTGTGTACAATGAGCAGTTCTTC.

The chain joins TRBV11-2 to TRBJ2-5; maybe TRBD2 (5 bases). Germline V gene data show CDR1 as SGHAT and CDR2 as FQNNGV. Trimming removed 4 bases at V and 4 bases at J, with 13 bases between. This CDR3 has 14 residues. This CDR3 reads CASSYSTRPETQYF. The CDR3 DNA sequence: TGTGCCAGCAGCTACTCTACTAGGCCAGAGACCCAGTACTTC.

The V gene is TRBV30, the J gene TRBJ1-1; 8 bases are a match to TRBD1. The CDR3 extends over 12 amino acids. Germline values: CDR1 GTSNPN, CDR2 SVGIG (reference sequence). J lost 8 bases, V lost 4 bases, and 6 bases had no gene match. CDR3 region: CAWNYRGSEAFF. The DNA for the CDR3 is TGTGCCTGGAACTACAGGGGGTCCGAAGCTTTCTTT.

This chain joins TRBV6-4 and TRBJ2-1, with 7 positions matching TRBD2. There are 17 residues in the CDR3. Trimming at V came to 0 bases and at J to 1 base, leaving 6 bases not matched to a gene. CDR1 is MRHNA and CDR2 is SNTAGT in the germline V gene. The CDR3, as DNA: TGTGCCAGCAGTGACTCGGGTCTAGCGGTGTCCTACAATGAGCAGTTCTTC. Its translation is CASSDSGLAVSYNEQFF.

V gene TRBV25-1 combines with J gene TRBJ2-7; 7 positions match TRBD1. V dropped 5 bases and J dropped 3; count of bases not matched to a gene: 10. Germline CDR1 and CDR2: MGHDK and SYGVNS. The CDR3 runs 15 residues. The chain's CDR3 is CASSLNPGQHYEQYF. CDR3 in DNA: TGTGCCAGCAGTCTTAACCCGGGACAGCACTACGAGCAGTACTTC.

The CDR3 protein is CASSTPGQGTDTQYF. DNA of the CDR3: TGTGCCAGCAGTACCCCGGGACAGGGCACAGATACGCAGTATTTT. This rearrangement joins TRBV6-1 to TRBJ2-3, with 8 bases that match TRBD1. The CDR3 loop spans 15 amino acids. The V and J ends lost 5 bases and 1 base, in that order; junction bases with no gene match: 5. Germline values: CDR1 MNHNS, CDR2 SASEGT.

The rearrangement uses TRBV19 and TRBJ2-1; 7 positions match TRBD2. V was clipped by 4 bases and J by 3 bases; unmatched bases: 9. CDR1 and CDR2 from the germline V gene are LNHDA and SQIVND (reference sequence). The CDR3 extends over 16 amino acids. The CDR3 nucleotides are TGTGCCAGTAGTAAGGAACTAGGCGGGAGCTACAATGAGCAGTTCTTC. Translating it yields CASSKELGGSYNEQFF.

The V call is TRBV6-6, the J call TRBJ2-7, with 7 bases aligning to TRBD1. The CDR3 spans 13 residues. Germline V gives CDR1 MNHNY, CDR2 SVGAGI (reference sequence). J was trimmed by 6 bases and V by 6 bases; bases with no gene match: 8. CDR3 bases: TGTGCCAGCAGCCGCTACAGGGGCCCCGAGCAGTACTTC. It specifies CASSRYRGPEQYF.

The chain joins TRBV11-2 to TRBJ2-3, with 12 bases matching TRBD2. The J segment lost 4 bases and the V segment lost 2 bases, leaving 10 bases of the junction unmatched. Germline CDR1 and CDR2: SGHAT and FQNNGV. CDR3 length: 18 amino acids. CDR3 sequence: CASSLQSLTSGSPDTQYF. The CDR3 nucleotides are TGTGCCAGCAGCTTACAGTCGCTGACTAGCGGGAGCCCAGATACGCAGTATTTT.

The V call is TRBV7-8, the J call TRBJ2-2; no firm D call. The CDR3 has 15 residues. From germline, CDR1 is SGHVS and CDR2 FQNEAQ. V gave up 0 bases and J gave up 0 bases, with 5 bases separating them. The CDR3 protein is CASSLAGTNTGELFF. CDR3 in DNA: TGTGCCAGCAGCTTAGCCGGTACGAACACCGGGGAGCTGTTTTTT.

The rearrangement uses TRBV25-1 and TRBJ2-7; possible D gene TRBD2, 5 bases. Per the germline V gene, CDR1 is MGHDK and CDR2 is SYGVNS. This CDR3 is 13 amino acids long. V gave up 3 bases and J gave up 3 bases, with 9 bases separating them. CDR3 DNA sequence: TGTGCCAGCAGTGACCTCGGAGGCTACGAGCAGTACTTC. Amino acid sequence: CASSDLGGYEQYF.

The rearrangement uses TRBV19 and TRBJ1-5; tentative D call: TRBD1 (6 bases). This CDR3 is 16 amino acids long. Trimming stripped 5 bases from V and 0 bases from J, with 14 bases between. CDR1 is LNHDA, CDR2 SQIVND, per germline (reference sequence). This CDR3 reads CASSAPTGFSNQPQHF. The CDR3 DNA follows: TGTGCCAGTAGTGCTCCCACAGGGTTTAGCAATCAGCCCCAGCATTTT.